The 4 T cell receptor beta chains given below trace back to one sample, sequenced in a study of cytomegalovirus exposure and HLA in healthy donors. Libraries were prepared by immunoSEQ multiplex PCR; TCRdb keeps only in-frame clonotypes and omits some of them. The repertoire holds 220,000 or so clones, with roughly 80% as singletons. Sequencing was done on a sample of PBMCs. Receptors originate from a woman younger than 30 in good health and CMV-seronegative.

V usage is TRBV4-1 and J usage is TRBJ2-5, with TRBD2 as a possible D gene (7 bases). Germline values: CDR1 MGHRA, CDR2 YSYEKL. V dropped 2 bases and J dropped 8 bases, with 15 bases sitting between them. CDR3 size: 14 residues. The DNA of the CDR3 is TGCGCCAGCAGCCAATACGGGGGGCCAGGTACCCAGTACTTC. This sequence encodes CASSQYGGPGTQYF.

J is TRBJ2-1 and V is TRBV6-1, with 8 positions matching TRBD1. J gave up 6 bases and V 2 bases, and 9 bases lay outside the gene matches. CDR1 is MNHNS and CDR2 is SASEGT in the germline V gene. The CDR3 consists of 16 residues. The CDR3 coding sequence is TGTGCCAGCAGTGAACGGTGGCAGGGGGCTGCCAATGAGCAGTTCTTC. As protein: CASSERWQGAANEQFF.

The V call is TRBV15, the J call TRBJ2-6; 7 positions match TRBD2. This CDR3 contains 15 residues. CDR1 and CDR2 from the germline V gene are LNHNV and YYDKDF (reference sequence). Germline trimming cut 5 bases from V and 3 bases from J; bases unmatched to any gene: 4. The chain's CDR3 is CATSRREGGANVLTF. In DNA form, the CDR3 reads TGTGCCACCAGCCGCAGGGAGGGTGGGGCCAACGTCCTGACTTTC.

The V call is TRBV6-6, the J call TRBJ2-1; D gene uncertain. Germline CDR1 reads MNHNY; CDR2 reads SVGAGI (reference sequence). This CDR3 region has 11 residues. Trimming removed 5 bases at V and 8 bases at J, with 7 bases between. In nucleotides, the CDR3 is TGTGCCAGCAGTCCTGGGGATGAGCAGTTCTTC. Amino acid sequence: CASSPGDEQFF.